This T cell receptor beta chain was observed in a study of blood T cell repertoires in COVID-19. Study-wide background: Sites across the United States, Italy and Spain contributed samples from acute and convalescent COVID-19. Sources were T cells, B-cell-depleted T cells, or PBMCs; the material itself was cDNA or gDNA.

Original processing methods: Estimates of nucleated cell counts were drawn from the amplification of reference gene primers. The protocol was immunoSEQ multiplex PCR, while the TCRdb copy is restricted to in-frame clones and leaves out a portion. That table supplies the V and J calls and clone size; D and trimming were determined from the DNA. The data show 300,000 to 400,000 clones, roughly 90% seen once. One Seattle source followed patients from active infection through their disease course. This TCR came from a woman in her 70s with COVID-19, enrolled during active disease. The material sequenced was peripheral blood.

The CDR3, as DNA: TGTGCCAGCAGCTTGGGACTCTATGGCTACACCTTC. As protein: CASSLGLYGYTF. The chain uses TRBV11-2 and TRBJ1-2, with D possibly TRBD1 on 5 matching bases. Germline CDR1 SGHAT, CDR2 FQNNGV. This CDR3 is built from 12 residues. The germline V and J ends were trimmed by 3 bases and 4 bases, with 6 bases remaining between them.